This T cell receptor beta chain stems from a study of post-analysis software for immune sequencing data. Overall study context: In terms of disease course, relapsing-remitting, secondary progressive and progressive-relapsing multiple sclerosis were included.

TCR beta cDNA libraries included unique molecular identifiers. TCRdb fed the PCR reads into MiXCR, producing one record per CDR3 protein. The sample has 450,000 to 700,000 distinct CDR3 sequences; around 47% are singletons. This clonotype came up a few times. Its specificity is unknown. Study observations and caveats: When patients were compared with controls, roughly five TRBV segments were more frequent, TRBV5-6, TRBV5-1 and TRBV20-1 among them.

This CDR3 has 16 residues. Per the germline V gene, CDR1 is SGHRS and CDR2 is YFSETQ. The TCR comes from a girl between 10 and 17 years old with multiple sclerosis. What was sequenced was blood. V and J are TRBV5-1 and TRBJ2-7; D possibly corresponds to TRBD1 (6 bases). Judging by the DNA end, TRBJ2-5 fits better; the J call may be wrong. The CDR3 protein is CASSLFSPDSLETQYF. The DNA for the CDR3 is TGCGCCAGCAGCTTGTTCTCCCCGGACAGCTTGGAGACCCAGTACTTC.